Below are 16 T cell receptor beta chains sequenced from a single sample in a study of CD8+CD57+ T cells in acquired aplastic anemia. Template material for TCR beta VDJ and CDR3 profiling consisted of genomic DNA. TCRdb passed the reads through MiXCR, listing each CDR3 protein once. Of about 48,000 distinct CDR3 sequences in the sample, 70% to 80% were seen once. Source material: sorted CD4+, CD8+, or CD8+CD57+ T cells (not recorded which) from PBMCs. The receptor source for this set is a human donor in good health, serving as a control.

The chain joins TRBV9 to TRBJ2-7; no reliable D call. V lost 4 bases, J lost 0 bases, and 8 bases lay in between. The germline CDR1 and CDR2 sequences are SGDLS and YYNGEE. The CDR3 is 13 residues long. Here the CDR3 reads CASSHDPSYEQYF. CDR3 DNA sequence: TGTGCCAGCAGCCATGACCCCTCCTACGAGCAGTACTTC.

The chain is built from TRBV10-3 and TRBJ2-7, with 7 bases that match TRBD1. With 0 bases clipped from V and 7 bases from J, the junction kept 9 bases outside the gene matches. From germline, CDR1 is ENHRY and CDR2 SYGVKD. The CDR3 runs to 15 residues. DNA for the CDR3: TGTGCCATCAGTGAGTCGAGAGGGGGCGGATGGGAGCAGTACTTC. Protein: CAISESRGGGWEQYF.

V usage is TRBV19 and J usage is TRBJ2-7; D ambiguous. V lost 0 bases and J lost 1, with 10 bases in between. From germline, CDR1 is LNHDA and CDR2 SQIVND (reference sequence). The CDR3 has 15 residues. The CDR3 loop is CASSIDSQESYEQYF. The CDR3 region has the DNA TGTGCCAGTAGTATAGATTCGCAGGAGTCCTACGAGCAGTACTTC.

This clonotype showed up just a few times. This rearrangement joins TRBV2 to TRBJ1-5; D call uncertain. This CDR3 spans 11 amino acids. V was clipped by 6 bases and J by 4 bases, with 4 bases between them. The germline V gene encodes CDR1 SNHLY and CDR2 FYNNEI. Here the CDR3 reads CASRENQPQHF. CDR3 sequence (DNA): TGTGCCAGCAGGGAGAATCAGCCCCAGCATTTT.

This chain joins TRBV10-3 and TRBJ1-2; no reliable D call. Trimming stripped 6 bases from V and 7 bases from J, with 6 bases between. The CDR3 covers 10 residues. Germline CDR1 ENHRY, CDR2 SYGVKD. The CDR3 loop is CAIRDGGYTF. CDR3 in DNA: TGTGCCATCAGGGACGGTGGCTACACCTTC.

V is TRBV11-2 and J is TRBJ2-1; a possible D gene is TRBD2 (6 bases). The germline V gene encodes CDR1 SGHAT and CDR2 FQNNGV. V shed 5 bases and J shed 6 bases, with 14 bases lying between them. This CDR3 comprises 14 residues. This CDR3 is CASSVVEGGNEQFF. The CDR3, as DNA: TGTGCCAGCAGCGTAGTGGAGGGCGGCAATGAGCAGTTCTTC.

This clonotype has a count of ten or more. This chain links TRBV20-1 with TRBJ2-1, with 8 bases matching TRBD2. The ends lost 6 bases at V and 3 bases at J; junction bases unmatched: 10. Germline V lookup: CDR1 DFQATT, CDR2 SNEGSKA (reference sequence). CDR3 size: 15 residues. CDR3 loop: CSAAFFTSGYNEQFF. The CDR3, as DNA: TGCAGTGCCGCGTTCTTTACTAGCGGCTACAATGAGCAGTTCTTC.

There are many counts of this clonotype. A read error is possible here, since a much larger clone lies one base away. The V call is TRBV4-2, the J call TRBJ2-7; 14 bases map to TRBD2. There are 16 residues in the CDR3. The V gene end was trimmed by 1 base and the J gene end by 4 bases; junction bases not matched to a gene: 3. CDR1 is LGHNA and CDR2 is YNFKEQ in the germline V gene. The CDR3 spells CASSQGLAGGAYEQYF. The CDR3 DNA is TGTGCCAGCAGCCAAGGACTAGCGGGAGGGGCGTACGAGCAGTACTTC.

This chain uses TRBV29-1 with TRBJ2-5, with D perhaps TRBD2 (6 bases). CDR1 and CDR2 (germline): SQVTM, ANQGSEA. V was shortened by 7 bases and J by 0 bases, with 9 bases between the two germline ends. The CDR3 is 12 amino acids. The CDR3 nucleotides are TGCAGCGCTGGACTAAACCAAGAGACCCAGTACTTC. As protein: CSAGLNQETQYF.

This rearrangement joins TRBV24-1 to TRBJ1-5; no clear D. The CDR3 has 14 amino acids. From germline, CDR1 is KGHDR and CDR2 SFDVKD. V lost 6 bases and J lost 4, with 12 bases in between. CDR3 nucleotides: TGTGCCACCAGTCGTCCAGGACCAAATCAGCCCCAGCATTTT. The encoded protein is CATSRPGPNQPQHF.

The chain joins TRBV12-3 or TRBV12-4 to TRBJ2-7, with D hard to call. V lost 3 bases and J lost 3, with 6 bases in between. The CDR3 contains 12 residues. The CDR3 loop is CASSFTIYEQYF. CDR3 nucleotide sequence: TGTGCCAGCAGTTTTACAATCTACGAGCAGTACTTC.

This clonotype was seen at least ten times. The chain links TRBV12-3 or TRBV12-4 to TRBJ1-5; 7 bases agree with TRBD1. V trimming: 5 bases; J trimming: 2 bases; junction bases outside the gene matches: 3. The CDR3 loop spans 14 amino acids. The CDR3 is CASSPGGGNQPQHF. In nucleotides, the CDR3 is TGTGCCAGCAGTCCAGGGGGTGGCAATCAGCCCCAGCATTTT.

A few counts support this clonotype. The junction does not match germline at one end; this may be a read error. The DNA for the CDR3 is TGCAGCGTGGAAGGACACCAGGTCTACGAGCAGTACTTC. This encodes CSVEGHQVYEQYF. The rearrangement links TRBV29-1 to TRBJ2-7; possible D gene TRBD1, 5 bases. This CDR3 has 13 amino acids. CDR1 is SQVTM and CDR2 is ANQGSEA in the germline V gene.

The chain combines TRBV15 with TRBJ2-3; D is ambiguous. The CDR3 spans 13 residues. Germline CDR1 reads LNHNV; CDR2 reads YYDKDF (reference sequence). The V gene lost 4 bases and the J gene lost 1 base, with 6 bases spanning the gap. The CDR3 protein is CATSIQGTDTQYF. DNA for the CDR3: TGTGCCACCAGCATCCAGGGCACAGATACGCAGTATTTT.

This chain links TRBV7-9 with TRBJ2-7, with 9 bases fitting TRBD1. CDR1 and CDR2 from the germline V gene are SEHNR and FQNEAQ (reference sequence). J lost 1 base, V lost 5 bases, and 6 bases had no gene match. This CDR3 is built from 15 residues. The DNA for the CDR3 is TGTGCCAGCAGCAGGGGACAGGGCATTTCCTACGAGCAGTACTTC. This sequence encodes CASSRGQGISYEQYF.

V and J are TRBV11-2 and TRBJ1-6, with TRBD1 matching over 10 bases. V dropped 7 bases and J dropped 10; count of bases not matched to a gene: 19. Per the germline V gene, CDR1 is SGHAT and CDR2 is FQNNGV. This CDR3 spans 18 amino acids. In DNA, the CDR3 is TGTGCCAGCACCTATCCCCCAACCGGGACAGGGGAGGGATCACCCCTCCACTTT. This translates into CASTYPPTGTGEGSPLHF.